The present T cell receptor beta chain was sequenced within a study of OX40 agonist ivuxolimab in advanced cancers. Data came from immunoSEQ multiplex PCR; TCRdb stores just in-frame clones and leaves some out. The table shows about 71,000 clones, with around 86% occurring only once. Between the trimmed V and J ends, which lost 2 bases and 2 bases, there was a span of 7 bases. Germline lookup yields CDR1 MNHEY and CDR2 SMNVEV (reference sequence). The CDR3 covers 13 residues. The source material was CD4+ or CD8+ T cells sorted from blood, sampled in a trial of the OX40 agonist ivuxolimab. The V call is TRBV27, the J call TRBJ2-7; D is ambiguous. This clonotype was obtained from an adult with an advanced solid tumor such as melanoma, head and neck, liver or kidney cancer. The CDR3 here is CASSLRVAYEQYF. The DNA of the CDR3 is TGTGCCAGCAGTTTAAGGGTCGCCTACGAGCAGTACTTC.